These 18 T cell receptor beta chains share one sample of origin, sequenced in a study of Ad26.COV2.S vaccination and SARS-CoV-2 variants. Treatment defined: 15 to 20 received Ad26.COV2.S at low or high dose, single or two shots; about five received placebo; per-sample allocation not given. Vaccine and placebo recipients were sampled on day 63 after the first injection. Some clones are missing from TCRdb's copy, which holds only in-frame ones; the method was immunoSEQ multiplex PCR. The sample contains under 550,000 clones, about nine tenths of which appear only once. This material consisted of peripheral blood, taken in a trial of Ad26.COV2.S vaccine versus placebo. All receptors derive from a person between 18 and 60 years old who received the Ad26.COV2.S COVID-19 vaccine or a placebo.

This chain connects TRBV11-1 to TRBJ2-4, with 10 nucleotides matching TRBD1. V gave up 4 bases and J gave up 7 bases; unmatched junction bases: 4. Germline-derived CDR1 and CDR2 are SGHAT and FQDESV (reference sequence). The CDR3 has 14 amino acids. This CDR3 is CASSYAGQGNIQYF. CDR3 nucleotide sequence: TGTGCCAGCAGCTACGCGGGACAGGGGAACATTCAGTACTTC.

The chain combines TRBV7-2 with TRBJ2-7; TRBD2 might be the D (5 bases). Between the trimmed V and J ends, which lost 2 bases and 3 bases, there was a span of 14 bases. There are 15 residues in the CDR3. Germline CDR1 reads SGHTA; CDR2 reads FQGNSA. The CDR3 DNA reads as TGTGCCAGCAGCTTATATATTACGGGAAACTACGAGCAGTACTTC. Protein product: CASSLYITGNYEQYF.

This rearrangement joins TRBV5-1 to TRBJ2-3, with TRBD2 matching 16 bases. Trimming removed 3 bases from V and 2 bases from J; junction bases left unmatched: 9. Germline V gene sequence: CDR1 SGHRS, CDR2 YFSETQ. The CDR3 is made up of 19 amino acids. DNA of the CDR3: TGCGCCAGCAGCTCGGGACTAGCGGGAGGGCCGGAGATCACAGATACGCAGTATTTT. Amino acid sequence: CASSSGLAGGPEITDTQYF.

In regard to this clone: Within the sample, other DNA sequences also encode this same CDR3. V and J are TRBV7-2 and TRBJ2-5; D is perhaps TRBD1 (6 bases). This CDR3 region has 13 residues. V was shortened by 4 bases and J by 2 bases, with 8 bases between the two germline ends. Germline loops: CDR1 SGHTA, CDR2 FQGNSA. CDR3 residues: CASSSGQQETQYF. For the CDR3, the DNA is TGTGCCAGCAGCTCCGGACAGCAAGAGACCCAGTACTTC. Supplemented by reference TRBV7-2 and TRBJ2-5, the full variable domain reads GAGVSQSPSNKVTEKGKDVELRCDPISGHTALYWYRQSLGQGLEFLIYFQGNSAPDKSGLPSDRFSAERTGGSVSTLTIQRTQQEDSAVYLCASSSGQQETQYFGPGTRLLVL.

Turning to this clone: The junction and the germline gene differ at one end; a read error may be behind it. The chain recombines TRBV7-7 with TRBJ2-5; D may be TRBD1 (5 bases). This CDR3 has 14 residues. CDR1 and CDR2 (germline): SSHAT, FNYEAQ (reference sequence). The CDR3 loop is CASSLGQVEETQYF. CDR3 nucleotide sequence: TGTGCTAGCAGCTTGGGGCAGGTAGAAGAGACCCAGTACTTC.

CDR3 bases: TGTGCCAGCAGCTTAGCTGGGGGGGCAGATGAAAAACTGTTTTTT. This codes for CASSLAGGADEKLFF. V and J are TRBV7-2 and TRBJ1-4; perhaps TRBD1 as D (6 bases). The length of the CDR3 is 15 residues. Germline assignment: CDR1 SGHTA and CDR2 FQGNSA. V lost 0 bases, J lost 6 bases, and 11 bases lay in between.

The rearrangement joins TRBV7-9 to TRBJ1-1; possibly TRBD1 for D (5 bases). The CDR3 is 19 amino acids. CDR1 is SEHNR, CDR2 FQNEAQ, per germline (reference sequence). Trimming cost V 2 bases and J 5 bases, with 27 bases left between them. The CDR3 loop reads CASSLTLAIRVGKETEAFF. The CDR3 DNA reads TGTGCCAGCAGCTTAACGCTAGCGATCAGGGTGGGGAAGGAGACTGAAGCTTTCTTT.

V is TRBV7-6 and J is TRBJ2-1; D remains unclear. Trimming took off 3 bases at V and 8 bases at J, with 11 bases between the two ends. This CDR3 contains 13 residues. Germline V lookup: CDR1 SGHVS, CDR2 FNYEAQ. The CDR3 region is CASSFNSLYEQFF. The CDR3 DNA reads TGTGCCAGCAGCTTTAACTCACTCTATGAGCAGTTCTTC.

This sequence joins TRBV6-5 and TRBJ1-1; the match to TRBD1 covers 11 bases. The CDR3 consists of 15 residues. Germline lookup yields CDR1 MNHEY and CDR2 SVGAGI. J was trimmed by 5 bases and V by 7 bases; bases with no gene match: 9. The CDR3 nucleotides are TGTGCCAGCACCAACCCGGGACAGGGGGTAACTGAAGCTTTCTTT. It specifies CASTNPGQGVTEAFF.

The chain couples TRBV19 to TRBJ2-7; TRBD2 matches 12 bases. The CDR3 consists of 15 residues. Germline V CDR1 and CDR2: LNHDA, SQIVND (reference sequence). Trimming at V came to 0 bases and at J to 3 bases, leaving 0 bases not matched to a gene. The CDR3 protein is CASSIEGLAGYEQYF. In nucleotides, the CDR3 is TGTGCCAGTAGTATAGAGGGACTAGCGGGCTACGAGCAGTACTTC. Complete variable domain (other parts from reference TRBV19 and TRBJ2-7): DGGITQSPKYLFRKEGQNVTLSCEQNLNHDAMYWYRQDPGQGLRLIYYSQIVNDFQKGDIAEGYSVSREKKESFPLTVTSAQKNPTAFYLCASSIEGLAGYEQYFGPGTRLTVT.

V gene TRBV28 combines with J gene TRBJ2-1, with TRBD1 identical over 10 bases. V shed 5 bases and J 1 base; nucleotides not matched to a gene: 5. Germline V lookup: CDR1 MDHEN, CDR2 SYDVKM. There are 16 residues in the CDR3. CDR3 nucleotide sequence: TGTGCCAGCAGTCCCCCGGGACAGGGGTCCTACAATGAGCAGTTCTTC. This translates into CASSPPGQGSYNEQFF.

The rearrangement links TRBV6-5 to TRBJ2-1; weak D call: TRBD2 (6 bases). V was shortened by 5 bases and J by 6 bases, with 14 bases between the two germline ends. The CDR3 is made up of 14 amino acids. Germline CDR1 and CDR2: MNHEY and SVGAGI. The chain's CDR3 is CASSRDFAPNEQFF. In nucleotides, the CDR3 is TGTGCCAGCAGTAGGGACTTCGCGCCCAATGAGCAGTTCTTC.

The chain uses TRBV27 and TRBJ2-5; the D gene is possibly TRBD1 (5 bases). This CDR3 has 14 residues. Germline values: CDR1 MNHEY, CDR2 SMNVEV (reference sequence). Trimming took 3 bases from V and 1 from J, leaving 9 bases between them. This CDR3 is CASSLVRGQETQYF. In nucleotides, the CDR3 is TGTGCCAGCAGTTTGGTAAGGGGCCAAGAGACCCAGTACTTC.

The chain uses TRBV19 and TRBJ2-4, with D maybe TRBD2 (6 bases). The ends were cut back, 9 bases at V and 7 bases at J, with 10 bases in the middle. CDR1 and CDR2 from the germline V gene are LNHDA and SQIVND (reference sequence). This CDR3 comprises 11 residues. CDR3 nucleotide sequence: TGTGCCAGCTTAGGAGGGAACATTCAGTACTTC. Translating it yields CASLGGNIQYF.

Written as DNA, the CDR3 is TGTGCCTGGAGAAGGAAGACAGGGGGTGGAAACACCATATATTTT. This encodes CAWRRKTGGGNTIYF. The chain is built from TRBV30 and TRBJ1-3, with TRBD1 matching 9 bases. Unmatched junction bases numbered 6, after V lost 3 bases and J lost 3 bases. In germline, CDR1 is GTSNPN, CDR2 SVGIG (reference sequence). The CDR3 covers 15 residues.

The genes are TRBV9 and TRBJ2-1, with D possibly being TRBD2 (6 bases). The CDR3 runs 17 residues. The germline gives CDR1 SGDLS, CDR2 YYNGEE. Trimming pared 4 bases from V and 0 bases from J, leaving 17 bases between. CDR3 sequence (DNA): TGTGCCAGCAGCCCTTGGGGGGACGCAAGCTCCTACAATGAGCAGTTCTTC. It translates to CASSPWGDASSYNEQFF.

The chain has TRBV19 and TRBJ2-6; D perhaps matches TRBD1 (5 bases). Germline CDR1 reads LNHDA; CDR2 reads SQIVND (reference sequence). This CDR3 spans 14 amino acids. V lost 5 bases, J lost 1 base, and 6 bases lay in between. This CDR3 reads CASSSGSGANVLTF. The CDR3 DNA reads TGTGCCAGTAGTTCAGGGTCTGGGGCCAACGTCCTGACTTTC.

This chain connects TRBV3-1 (or the pseudogene TRBV3-2) to TRBJ2-7; the D gene is possibly TRBD2 (5 bases). This CDR3 comprises 14 residues. The germline V gene encodes CDR1 LGHDT and CDR2 YNNKEL (reference sequence). V was shortened by 4 bases and J by 6 bases, with 16 bases between the two germline ends. CDR3 bases: TGTGCCAGCAGCCCGAGAGGGCAGGTTGGCGAGCAGTACTTC. Protein product: CASSPRGQVGEQYF.